This TCR beta chain was obtained from a study of identical twins' blood T cells. With 3 bases removed from V and 3 bases from J, the gap between germline ends came to 6 bases. Germline-derived CDR1 and CDR2 are WSHSY and SAAADI. This CDR3 has 12 residues. In this sample, this clonotype turned up many times. TCRdb redid the calling of the 5' RACE reads with MiXCR, one entry per CDR3 protein. Of around 380,000 distinct CDR3 sequences in the sample, about 28% are singletons; the top ten hold roughly 6.1%. This chain links TRBV10-2 with TRBJ2-7; no clear D. This sequence originates from a woman between 18 and 55 years old in good health. The sample comprised PBMCs. The CDR3 DNA reads as TGCGCCAGCAGTGATAACGTCTACGAGCAGTACTTC. Encoded protein: CASSDNVYEQYF.